This is a list of T cell receptor beta chains from one sample in a study of blood T cell repertoires in COVID-19. Here immunoSEQ multiplex PCR was the method, and the copy in TCRdb shows in-frame clones only, minus some. The sample carries 70,000 to 95,000 clones, about nine tenths recorded once. Sequencing was carried out using peripheral blood. The receptors originated from a woman aged 45-65 years in a cohort sampled during active COVID-19. CDR3s include the opening cysteine and the closing phenylalanine or tryptophan. Fields, in order: V gene, J gene, clone size, D gene, CDR3 protein, CDR3 DNA. The D gene is left open where the match is weak. A row's size may be missing; if present it is once, few, many or a size class.

V: TRBV6-5
J: TRBJ1-4
size: NA
D: NA
CDR3: CASSRQFNEKLFF
DNA: TGTGCCAGCAGTCGACAGTTTAATGAAAAACTGTTTTTT

V: TRBV27
J: TRBJ1-1
size: NA
D: NA
CDR3: CASNNDMHEAFF
DNA: TGTGCCAGCAACAACGACATGCATGAAGCTTTCTTT

V: TRBV11-2
J: TRBJ1-1
size: NA
D: NA
CDR3: CASSLIRGTEAFF
DNA: TGTGCCAGCAGCTTAATACGGGGCACTGAAGCTTTCTTT

V: TRBV28
J: TRBJ2-2
size: NA
D: TRBD1
CDR3: CASSLTGQLTGELFF
DNA: TGTGCCAGCAGTCTTACGGGACAGTTGACCGGGGAGCTGTTTTTT

V: TRBV7-2
J: TRBJ1-4
size: NA
D: NA
CDR3: CASSLVRLEAEKLFF
DNA: TGTGCCAGCAGCTTAGTGAGACTAGAGGCTGAAAAACTGTTTTTT

V: TRBV19
J: TRBJ2-3
size: NA
D: NA
CDR3: CASSIADTQYF
DNA: TGTGCCAGTAGTATCGCAGATACGCAGTATTTT

V: TRBV6-1
J: TRBJ2-1
size: NA
D: NA
CDR3: CASSERRAGGLELF
DNA: TGTGCCAGCAGTGAAAGGAGGGCCGGAGGACTGGAGCTCTTC

V: TRBV6-5
J: TRBJ1-2
size: NA
D: TRBD1
CDR3: CASSPRDREGYTF
DNA: TGTGCCAGCAGTCCGAGAGACAGGGAAGGCTACACCTTC

V: TRBV3-1/TRBV3-2
J: TRBJ1-6
size: NA
D: NA
CDR3: CASSQATALHF
DNA: TGTGCCAGCAGCCAAGCTACGGCCCTCCACTTT

V: TRBV10-2
J: TRBJ2-2
size: NA
D: TRBD2
CDR3: CASISGGILTGELFF
DNA: TGCGCCAGCATAAGCGGGGGGATACTCACCGGGGAGCTGTTTTTT

V: TRBV9
J: TRBJ1-2
size: NA
D: TRBD1
CDR3: CASSVVGWGVQGAAGYYGYTF
DNA: TGTGCCAGCAGCGTAGTAGGATGGGGAGTACAGGGGGCCGCGGGATACTATGGCTACACCTTC

V: TRBV11-3
J: TRBJ2-7
size: once
D: NA
CDR3: CASSLDRGSSYEQYF
DNA: TGTGCCAGCAGCTTAGATCGGGGTAGCTCCTACGAGCAGTACTTC

V: TRBV18
J: TRBJ2-1
size: NA
D: TRBD1
CDR3: CASSQNSGTGGINEQFF
DNA: TGTGCCAGCTCCCAAAACTCAGGGACAGGGGGAATCAATGAGCAGTTCTTC

V: TRBV7-2
J: TRBJ1-2
size: NA
D: NA
CDR3: CASSSRTAYGYTF
DNA: TGTGCCAGCAGCTCCCGGACAGCCTACGGCTACACCTTC

V: TRBV4-1
J: TRBJ2-7
size: NA
D: TRBD2
CDR3: CASSQVTSGGAYEQYF
DNA: TGCGCCAGCAGCCAAGTCACTAGCGGGGGGGCCTACGAGCAGTACTTC

V: TRBV30
J: TRBJ1-1
size: NA
D: NA
CDR3: CACSRGPNTEAFF
DNA: TGTGCCTGCAGTCGAGGTCCGAACACTGAAGCTTTCTTT

V: TRBV4-1
J: TRBJ2-1
size: NA
D: TRBD2
CDR3: CASSQVTSGRFHEQFF
DNA: TGCGCCAGCAGCCAAGTGACAAGCGGGAGATTCCATGAGCAGTTCTTC

V: TRBV9
J: TRBJ1-3
size: NA
D: TRBD1
CDR3: CASSVKGQGAAGNTIYF
DNA: TGTGCCAGCAGCGTAAAGGGCCAGGGGGCGGCTGGAAACACCATATATTTT

V: TRBV7-3
J: TRBJ1-5
size: few
D: NA
CDR3: CASSLENNQPQHF
DNA: TGTGCCAGCAGCTTAGAGAACAATCAGCCCCAGCATTTT

V: TRBV9
J: TRBJ1-1
size: NA
D: TRBD1
CDR3: CASSVVGTANTEAFF
DNA: TGTGCCAGCAGCGTAGTCGGGACAGCGAACACTGAAGCTTTCTTT

V: TRBV6-5
J: TRBJ2-5
size: NA
D: TRBD1
CDR3: CASRRQGQETQYF
DNA: TGTGCCAGCCGCCGACAGGGGCAAGAGACCCAGTACTTC

V: TRBV6-1
J: TRBJ1-5
size: NA
D: NA
CDR3: CASSEGAFNQPQHF
DNA: TGTGCCAGCAGTGAAGGGGCCTTCAATCAGCCCCAGCATTTT

V: TRBV30
J: TRBJ1-1
size: NA
D: NA
CDR3: CAWKLGAGENEAFF
DNA: TGTGCCTGGAAGTTGGGGGCGGGGGAAAATGAAGCTTTCTTT

V: TRBV4-1
J: TRBJ2-3
size: once
D: NA
CDR3: CASSRSSRGTQYF
DNA: TGCGCCAGCAGCCGCTCATCCAGGGGTACGCAGTATTTT

V: TRBV6-5
J: TRBJ2-7
size: NA
D: NA
CDR3: CASLTPRAGSYEQYF
DNA: TGTGCCAGCCTAACCCCCAGGGCAGGGTCCTACGAGCAGTACTTC

V: TRBV5-1
J: TRBJ2-7
size: NA
D: NA
CDR3: CASSPTGSFGSYEQYF
DNA: TGCGCCAGCAGCCCCACCGGGTCCTTCGGGTCCTACGAGCAGTACTTC

V: TRBV18
J: TRBJ1-3
size: NA
D: TRBD1
CDR3: CASSPDRVKNTIYF
DNA: TGTGCCAGCTCACCAGACAGGGTAAAAAACACCATATATTTT

V: TRBV5-4
J: TRBJ1-1
size: once
D: NA
CDR3: CASSQSGTLNTEAFF
DNA: TGTGCCAGCAGCCAGTCCGGGACACTGAACACTGAAGCTTTCTTT

V: TRBV19
J: TRBJ1-1
size: NA
D: TRBD1
CDR3: CASSVGQGITEAFF
DNA: TGTGCCAGTAGCGTCGGACAGGGGATCACTGAAGCTTTCTTT

V: TRBV11-2
J: TRBJ2-7
size: NA
D: NA
CDR3: CASSLGAGPYEQYF
DNA: TGTGCCAGCAGCTTGGGAGCGGGTCCTTACGAGCAGTACTTC

V: TRBV9
J: TRBJ1-2
size: NA
D: NA
CDR3: CASSVDGQFYGYTF
DNA: TGTGCCAGCAGCGTAGATGGACAATTCTATGGCTACACCTTC

V: TRBV5-4
J: TRBJ2-5
size: NA
D: TRBD2
CDR3: CASSFTTSGRETQYF
DNA: TGTGCCAGCAGCTTTACGACTAGCGGGAGAGAGACCCAGTACTTC

V: TRBV28
J: TRBJ1-5
size: NA
D: NA
CDR3: CASLESSTGHSNQPQHF
DNA: TGTGCCAGTCTCGAATCGTCGACAGGCCATAGCAATCAGCCCCAGCATTTT

V: TRBV15
J: TRBJ2-2
size: NA
D: TRBD1
CDR3: CATSRDQGASGELFF
DNA: TGTGCCACCAGCAGAGATCAGGGGGCGTCCGGGGAGCTGTTTTTT

V: TRBV5-1
J: TRBJ1-2
size: few
D: TRBD1
CDR3: CASSPGQGGNYGYTF
DNA: TGCGCCAGCAGCCCGGGACAGGGGGGTAACTATGGCTACACCTTC

V: TRBV4-1
J: TRBJ2-7
size: NA
D: NA
CDR3: CASSQVEQGLYEQYF
DNA: TGCGCCAGCAGCCAAGTGGAGCAGGGCCTCTACGAGCAGTACTTC

V: TRBV4-1
J: TRBJ1-3
size: once
D: NA
CDR3: CASSQDNSLAGNTIYF
DNA: TGCGCCAGCAGCCAAGACAACAGTTTGGCTGGAAACACCATATATTTT

V: TRBV18
J: TRBJ1-1
size: once
D: NA
CDR3: CASSPSIGTEAFF
DNA: TGTGCCAGCTCACCATCTATCGGCACTGAAGCTTTCTTT

V: TRBV7-6
J: TRBJ2-7
size: NA
D: TRBD2
CDR3: CASSRLGLAGGEQYF
DNA: TGTGCCAGCAGCAGGCTGGGACTAGCGGGAGGGGAGCAGTACTTC

V: TRBV6-5
J: TRBJ1-3
size: NA
D: NA
CDR3: CATSRGVNGNTIYF
DNA: TGTGCCACCTCCCGGGGGGTGAATGGAAACACCATATATTTT

V: TRBV10-1
J: TRBJ2-1
size: NA
D: TRBD2
CDR3: CASSESTGGSYNEQFF
DNA: TGCGCCAGCAGTGAGTCGACGGGGGGGTCCTACAATGAGCAGTTCTTC

V: TRBV7-8
J: TRBJ2-3
size: NA
D: NA
CDR3: CASSMESWADTQYF
DNA: TGTGCCAGCAGCATGGAGAGTTGGGCAGATACGCAGTATTTT

V: TRBV29-1
J: TRBJ2-7
size: NA
D: NA
CDR3: CSVESKSSYEQYF
DNA: TGCAGCGTTGAAAGCAAAAGCTCCTACGAGCAGTACTTC

V: TRBV23-1
J: TRBJ1-6
size: NA
D: NA
CDR3: CASSHRPGHMDSPLHF
DNA: TGCGCCAGCAGTCATCGTCCCGGACATATGGATTCACCCCTCCACTTT

V: TRBV29-1
J: TRBJ1-1
size: NA
D: NA
CDR3: CSGVAGNTEAFF
DNA: TGCAGCGGGGTGGCAGGGAACACTGAAGCTTTCTTT

V: TRBV6-1
J: TRBJ2-7
size: NA
D: NA
CDR3: CASSEISDAYEQYF
DNA: TGTGCCAGCAGTGAAATAAGCGATGCCTACGAGCAGTACTTC

V: TRBV21-1
J: TRBJ2-5
size: NA
D: NA
CDR3: CASSAPGTGPLRDGNLQETQYF
DNA: TGTGCCAGCAGCGCCCCCGGGACAGGGCCTCTCCGTGATGGGAACCTTCAAGAGACCCAGTACTTC

V: TRBV30
J: TRBJ2-1
size: NA
D: TRBD2
CDR3: CAWTLAGGRFNEQFF
DNA: TGTGCCTGGACCTTAGCGGGGGGGCGTTTCAATGAGCAGTTCTTC

V: TRBV28
J: TRBJ2-7
size: NA
D: NA
CDR3: CASSWDPGRFYEQYF
DNA: TGTGCCAGCAGTTGGGACCCGGGGAGGTTCTACGAGCAGTACTTC

V: TRBV6-5
J: TRBJ2-2
size: NA
D: NA
CDR3: CASSSLNPGELFF
DNA: TGTGCCAGCAGTTCTCTTAATCCCGGGGAGCTGTTTTTT

V: TRBV3-1/TRBV3-2
J: TRBJ2-7
size: NA
D: NA
CDR3: CASSSRYEQYF
DNA: TGTGCCAGCAGCTCCCGGTACGAGCAGTACTTC

V: TRBV6-5
J: TRBJ1-6
size: NA
D: TRBD1
CDR3: CASSQTGYNSPLHF
DNA: TGTGCCAGCAGCCAGACAGGGTATAATTCACCCCTCCACTTT

V: TRBV10-3
J: TRBJ1-1
size: once
D: NA
CDR3: CAISARTGINTEAFF
DNA: TGTGCCATCAGTGCGAGAACAGGGATAAACACTGAAGCTTTCTTT

V: TRBV3-1/TRBV3-2
J: TRBJ2-5
size: NA
D: TRBD2
CDR3: CASSLAGGQETQYF
DNA: TGTGCCAGCAGCCTAGCGGGGGGTCAAGAGACCCAGTACTTC

V: TRBV6-4
J: TRBJ2-3
size: NA
D: NA
CDR3: CASSDSYTDTQYF
DNA: TGTGCCAGCAGTGATTCCTACACAGATACGCAGTATTTT

V: TRBV19
J: TRBJ2-3
size: NA
D: TRBD2
CDR3: CASSEGGRVPDTQYF
DNA: TGTGCCAGTAGTGAAGGCGGGAGGGTTCCAGATACGCAGTATTTT

V: TRBV30
J: TRBJ1-6
size: NA
D: TRBD1
CDR3: CAWRPGQGDSPLHF
DNA: TGTGCCTGGAGGCCGGGACAGGGAGATTCACCCCTCCACTTT

V: TRBV29-1
J: TRBJ2-2
size: NA
D: TRBD1
CDR3: CSVSPWGQPNTGELFF
DNA: TGCAGCGTCTCACCGTGGGGACAGCCGAACACCGGGGAGCTGTTTTTT

V: TRBV5-1
J: TRBJ2-7
size: NA
D: TRBD1
CDR3: CASSLVGTDSYEQYF
DNA: TGCGCCAGCAGCTTGGTGGGGACAGACTCCTACGAGCAGTACTTC